This TCR beta chain was sequenced in a study of cytomegalovirus exposure and HLA in healthy donors. Study details: Of roughly 360 genotyped donors, around 86% grouped in the Caucasian-associated ancestry cluster.

This clone was observed once. Its antigen is as yet unknown. PCR employed 60 Vbeta and 13 Jbeta primers. Assay: immunoSEQ multiplex PCR; the TCRdb copy retains only in-frame clones and omits some. Among about 150,000 clones listed, about 70% were seen once. The study's findings and limits: The authors reported that TCR beta sequences could predict HLA-A and HLA-B alleles. These predictions were accurate for most subjects in the first cohort. Confirmation was obtained in vitro that a few CMV-associated chains are specific for CMV antigens.

All the people who gave samples were healthy bone marrow donors. The CDR3 loop spans 17 amino acids. Unmatched junction bases numbered 4, after V lost 0 bases and J lost 0 bases. Per the germline V gene, CDR1 is SGHDT and CDR2 is YYEEEE. The receptor was isolated from a man in his 60s in good health and CMV-seronegative. The V call is TRBV5-6, the J call TRBJ1-4; TRBD1 aligns across 8 bases. Material for sequencing was PBMCs. The CDR3 is CASSLGQGTATNEKLFF. Here the CDR3 DNA reads TGTGCCAGCAGCTTGGGACAGGGGACCGCAACTAATGAAAAACTGTTTTTT.